The 14 T cell receptor beta chains below come from one sample, sequenced in a study of blood T cells in healthy people across ages. The second PCR ran roughly 6 to 11 cycles with a sample-barcoded 5' primer and J-beta primers. TCRdb processed the 5' RACE reads anew with MiXCR; each CDR3 protein has one entry. The sample holds approximately 850,000 distinct CDR3 sequences; 58% are singletons and the top ten take about 20%. The source material was blood. The receptor set was obtained from a man aged 25-45 years in good health.

The chain joins TRBV6-6 to TRBJ2-7; 12 bases fit TRBD1. The CDR3 contains 15 residues. V shed 6 bases and J 1 base; nucleotides not matched to a gene: 4. Germline V gene lookup returns CDR1 MNHNY and CDR2 SVGAGI (reference sequence). This CDR3 is CASRGQGAVSYEQYF. CDR3 DNA sequence: TGTGCCAGCAGGGGACAGGGGGCTGTTTCCTACGAGCAGTACTTC.

CDR3 sequence (DNA): TGTGCCATCAGTGACCCCCTTAGGGGGAAGGGGACAGATACGCAGTATTTT. It codes for CAISDPLRGKGTDTQYF. The chain is built from TRBV10-3 and TRBJ2-3; TRBD1 is a possible D gene (6 bases). Looked up from germline, CDR1 is ENHRY and CDR2 is SYGVKD. V gave up 3 bases and J gave up 3 bases, with 19 bases separating them. This CDR3 region has 17 residues.

V and J are TRBV24-1 and TRBJ2-5; D is ambiguous. The V end was cut by 7 bases, the J end by 11 bases, with 13 bases between. Germline V lookup: CDR1 KGHDR, CDR2 SFDVKD. The CDR3 consists of 11 residues. The CDR3: CATRVNNEQYF. For the CDR3, the DNA is TGTGCCACCAGGGTCAACAATGAGCAGTACTTC.

This sequence joins TRBV20-1 and TRBJ1-5, with D perhaps TRBD1 (5 bases). This CDR3 has 15 residues. Germline values: CDR1 DFQATT, CDR2 SNEGSKA (reference sequence). The V and J ends lost 5 bases and 2 bases respectively, with 16 bases between them. The CDR3 here is CSAPPGAKGNQPQHF. The CDR3 coding sequence is TGCAGTGCTCCTCCTGGGGCTAAGGGCAATCAGCCCCAGCATTTT.

This clonotype came up a few times. The chain recombines TRBV28 with TRBJ2-6, with D possibly matching TRBD2 (5 bases). V was cut by 5 bases and J by 0 bases, with 11 bases left in between. The V gene's germline CDR1 is MDHEN and CDR2 SYDVKM. The CDR3 is 16 residues long. The CDR3 is CASSPTGSSGANVLTF. CDR3 nucleotides: TGTGCCAGCAGTCCGACGGGAAGCTCTGGGGCCAACGTCCTGACTTTC.

J is TRBJ1-2 and V is TRBV6-5; the D gene is possibly TRBD1 (6 bases). Deletions cut 4 bases from V and 4 bases from J, with 16 bases between. CDR1 MNHEY and CDR2 SVGAGI come from the germline V gene. CDR3 length: 15 residues. CDR3 bases: TGTGCCAGCAGTTCCTCCAGCCAGGGGCCCTATGGCTACACCTTC. Encoded protein: CASSSSSQGPYGYTF.

CDR3 region: CAWSTQGDQPQHF. The CDR3 DNA sequence: TGTGCCTGGAGTACACAGGGGGATCAGCCCCAGCATTTT. This chain joins TRBV30 and TRBJ1-5; 8 positions match TRBD1. The V gene end was trimmed by 2 bases and the J gene end by 5 bases; junction bases not matched to a gene: 2. Germline lookup yields CDR1 GTSNPN and CDR2 SVGIG (reference sequence). This CDR3 has 13 amino acids.

The rearrangement links TRBV20-1 to TRBJ2-1; TRBD2 is a possible D gene (5 bases). The CDR3 is 14 residues long. V lost 5 bases and J lost 8, with 19 bases in between. In germline, CDR1 is DFQATT, CDR2 SNEGSKA (reference sequence). CDR3 residues: CSAGSPSGLDEQFF. In nucleotides, the CDR3 is TGCAGTGCTGGATCGCCATCGGGGTTGGATGAGCAGTTCTTC.

The V gene is TRBV6-6, the J gene TRBJ1-3, with D tentatively TRBD1 (6 bases). V was shortened by 6 bases and J by 0 bases, with 15 bases between the two germline ends. This CDR3 spans 16 amino acids. The germline V gene has CDR1 MNHNY and CDR2 SVGAGI (reference sequence). The CDR3 bases are TGTGCCAGCAGCATCCCCACAGGGAGCTCTGGAAACACCATATATTTT. Translation gives CASSIPTGSSGNTIYF.

V gene TRBV6-2 or TRBV6-3 combines with J gene TRBJ2-5; D unclear. Judging by the DNA end, TRBJ2-7 fits better; the J call may be wrong. The CDR3 is made up of 13 amino acids. The germline gives CDR1 MNHEY, CDR2 SVGEGT. CDR3 sequence (DNA): TGTGCCAGCAGTCCCGGTCTTGCCCGCGAGCAGTACTTC. As protein: CASSPGLAREQYF.

For this clonotype: The junction does not match germline at one end; this may be a read error. Here the CDR3 reads CTSSEQGSSSYGYTF. The CDR3 DNA follows: TGTACCAGCAGCGAACAGGGGTCGAGTAGCTATGGCTACACCTTC. This sequence joins TRBV6-1 and TRBJ1-2, with 7 bases aligning to TRBD1. This CDR3 has 15 amino acids. Germline V gene lookup returns CDR1 MNHNS and CDR2 SASEGT.

This clonotype was picked up one time. The CDR3 DNA follows: TGTGCCAGCAGCTTTCGTCGGTCGGGAAATCAGCCCCAGCATTTT. Amino acids: CASSFRRSGNQPQHF. This chain uses TRBV5-6 with TRBJ1-5, with no clear D. V was cut by 2 bases and J by 4 bases, with 13 bases left in between. The germline CDR1 and CDR2 sequences are SGHDT and YYEEEE. The CDR3 sequence is 15 residues long.

This clonotype has only a few counts. The chain joins TRBV12-3 or TRBV12-4 to TRBJ2-3; unclear D gene. This CDR3 spans 12 amino acids. Trimming left V 11 bases short and J 1 base short, with 10 bases between. The CDR3 sequence is CASDPGTDTQYF. The CDR3 DNA is TGTGCCTCGGACCCGGGCACAGATACGCAGTATTTT.

The chain links TRBV7-2 to TRBJ2-1; D is undetermined. Trimming left V 5 bases short and J 2 bases short, with 13 bases between. CDR3 size: 15 residues. Per germline, CDR1 SGHTA and CDR2 FQGNSA. CDR3 region: CASSLSAITYNEQFF. The CDR3 DNA reads TGTGCCAGCAGCCTCTCGGCGATTACCTACAATGAGCAGTTCTTC.